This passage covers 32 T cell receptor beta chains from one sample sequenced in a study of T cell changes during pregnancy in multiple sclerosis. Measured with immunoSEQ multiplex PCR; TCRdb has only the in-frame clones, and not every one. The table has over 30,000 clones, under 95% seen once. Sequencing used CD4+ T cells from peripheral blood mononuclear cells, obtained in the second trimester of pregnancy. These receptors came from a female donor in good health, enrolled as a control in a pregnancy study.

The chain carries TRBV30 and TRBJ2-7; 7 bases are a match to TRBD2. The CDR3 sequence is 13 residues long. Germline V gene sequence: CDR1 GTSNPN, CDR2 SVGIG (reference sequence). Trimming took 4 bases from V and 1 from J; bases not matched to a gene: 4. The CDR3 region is CAWKLANSYEQYF. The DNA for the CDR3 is TGTGCCTGGAAACTAGCGAATTCCTACGAGCAGTACTTC.

This chain's CDR3 is CAWSGSFGAYEQYF. In nucleotides, the CDR3 is TGTGCCTGGAGTGGTAGTTTTGGAGCCTACGAGCAGTACTTC. The chain uses TRBV30 and TRBJ2-7; D is unclear. V lost 1 base and J 2 bases, leaving 12 bases between the germline ends. The CDR3 length is 14 residues. Germline V gene lookup returns CDR1 GTSNPN and CDR2 SVGIG (reference sequence).

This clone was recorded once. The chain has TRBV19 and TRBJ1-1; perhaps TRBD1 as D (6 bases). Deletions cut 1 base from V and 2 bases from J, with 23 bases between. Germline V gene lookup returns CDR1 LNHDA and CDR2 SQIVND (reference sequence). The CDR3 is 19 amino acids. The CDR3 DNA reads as TGTGCCAGTAGTATAGTCACTTCCAGGGGTCGTCGGACCAACACTGAAGCTTTCTTT. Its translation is CASSIVTSRGRRTNTEAFF.

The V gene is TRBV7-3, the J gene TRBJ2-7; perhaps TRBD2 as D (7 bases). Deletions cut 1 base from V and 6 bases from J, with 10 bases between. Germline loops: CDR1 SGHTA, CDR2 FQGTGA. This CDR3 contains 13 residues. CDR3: CASSLIRGGEQYF. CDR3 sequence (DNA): TGTGCCAGCAGCTTAATAAGGGGGGGCGAGCAGTACTTC.

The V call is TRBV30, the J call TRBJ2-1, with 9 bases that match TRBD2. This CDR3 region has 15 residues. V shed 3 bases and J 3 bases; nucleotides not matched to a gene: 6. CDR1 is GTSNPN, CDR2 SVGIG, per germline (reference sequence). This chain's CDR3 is CAWSESGGLYNEQFF. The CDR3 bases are TGTGCCTGGAGCGAAAGCGGGGGGCTCTACAATGAGCAGTTCTTC. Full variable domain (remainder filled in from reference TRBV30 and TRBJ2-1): SQTIHQWPATLVQPVGSPLSLECTVEGTSNPNLYWYRQAAGRGLQLLFYSVGIGQISSEVPQNLSASRPQDRQFILSSKKLLLSDSGFYLCAWSESGGLYNEQFFGPGTRLTVL.

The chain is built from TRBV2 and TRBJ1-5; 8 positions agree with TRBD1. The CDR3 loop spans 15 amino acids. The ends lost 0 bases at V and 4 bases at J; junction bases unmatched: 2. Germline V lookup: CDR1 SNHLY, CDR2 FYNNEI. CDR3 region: CASSEADRENQPQHF. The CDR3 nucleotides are TGTGCCAGCAGTGAAGCGGACAGGGAGAATCAGCCCCAGCATTTT.

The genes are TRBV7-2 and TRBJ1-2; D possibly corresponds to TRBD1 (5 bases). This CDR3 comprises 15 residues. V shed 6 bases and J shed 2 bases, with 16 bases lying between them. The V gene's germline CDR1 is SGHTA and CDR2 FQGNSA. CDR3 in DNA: TGTGCCAGCAGAATGGGGCCTTCCTCCAACTATGGCTACACCTTC. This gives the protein CASRMGPSSNYGYTF.

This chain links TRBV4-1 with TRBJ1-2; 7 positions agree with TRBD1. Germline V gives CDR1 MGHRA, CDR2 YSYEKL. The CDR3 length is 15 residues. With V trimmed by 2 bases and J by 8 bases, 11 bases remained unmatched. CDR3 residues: CASSQPTPQGDGYTF. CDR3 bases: TGCGCCAGCAGCCAACCCACACCTCAGGGGGACGGCTACACCTTC.

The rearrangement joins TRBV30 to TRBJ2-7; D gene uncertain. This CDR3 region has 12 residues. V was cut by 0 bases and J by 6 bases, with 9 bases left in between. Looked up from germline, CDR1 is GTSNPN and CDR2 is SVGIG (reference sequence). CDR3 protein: CAWSVAQSEQYF. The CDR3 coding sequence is TGTGCCTGGAGTGTAGCTCAAAGCGAGCAGTACTTC.

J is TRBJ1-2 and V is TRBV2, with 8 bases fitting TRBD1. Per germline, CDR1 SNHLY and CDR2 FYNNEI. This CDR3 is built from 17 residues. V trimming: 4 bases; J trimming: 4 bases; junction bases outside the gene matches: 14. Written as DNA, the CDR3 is TGTGCCAGCAGTGTCAAACTTCAGGGGGCGCTTAGCTATGGCTACACCTTC. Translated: CASSVKLQGALSYGYTF. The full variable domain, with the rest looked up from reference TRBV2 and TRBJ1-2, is EPEVTQTPSHQVTQMGQEVILRCVPISNHLYFYWYRQILGQKVEFLVSFYNNEISEKSEIFDDQFSVERPDGSNFTLKIRSTKLEDSAMYFCASSVKLQGALSYGYTFGSGTRLTVV.

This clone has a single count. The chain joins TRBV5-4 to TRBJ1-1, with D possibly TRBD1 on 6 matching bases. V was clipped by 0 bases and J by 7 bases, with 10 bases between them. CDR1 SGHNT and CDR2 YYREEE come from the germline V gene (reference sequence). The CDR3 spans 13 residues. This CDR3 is CASSLAGQLEAFF. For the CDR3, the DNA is TGTGCCAGCAGCTTGGCCGGACAGCTTGAAGCTTTCTTT.

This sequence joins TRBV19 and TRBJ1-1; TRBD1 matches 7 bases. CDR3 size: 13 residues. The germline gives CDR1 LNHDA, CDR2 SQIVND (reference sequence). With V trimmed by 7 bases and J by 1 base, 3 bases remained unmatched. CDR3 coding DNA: TGTGCCAGTACTTACAGGGGGAACACTGAAGCTTTCTTT. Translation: CASTYRGNTEAFF.

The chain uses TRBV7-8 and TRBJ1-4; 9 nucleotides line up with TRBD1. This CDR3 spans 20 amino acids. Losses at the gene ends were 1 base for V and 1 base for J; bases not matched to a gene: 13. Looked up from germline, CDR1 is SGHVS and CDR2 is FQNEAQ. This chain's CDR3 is CASSLERRDRGYLTNEKLFF. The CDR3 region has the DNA TGTGCCAGCAGCTTAGAAAGACGCGACAGGGGGTATTTAACTAATGAAAAACTGTTTTTT.

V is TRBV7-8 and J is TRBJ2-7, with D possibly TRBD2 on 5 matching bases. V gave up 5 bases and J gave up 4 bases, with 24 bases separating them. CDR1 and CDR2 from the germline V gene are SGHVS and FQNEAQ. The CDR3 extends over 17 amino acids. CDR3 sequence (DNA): TGTGCCAGCAGCCTCCCACGAAGACTCCAGACGGGATACGAGCAGTACTTC. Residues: CASSLPRRLQTGYEQYF.

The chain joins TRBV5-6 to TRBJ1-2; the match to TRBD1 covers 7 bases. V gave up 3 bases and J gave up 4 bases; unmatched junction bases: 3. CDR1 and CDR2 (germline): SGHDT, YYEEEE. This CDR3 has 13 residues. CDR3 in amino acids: CASSYGTAYGYTF. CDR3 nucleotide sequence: TGTGCCAGCAGCTACGGGACAGCCTATGGCTACACCTTC.

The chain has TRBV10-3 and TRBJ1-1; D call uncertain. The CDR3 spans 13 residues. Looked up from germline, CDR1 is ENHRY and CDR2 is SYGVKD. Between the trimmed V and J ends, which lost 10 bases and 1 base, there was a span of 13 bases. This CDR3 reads CATRSQANTEAFF. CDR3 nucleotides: TGTGCCACCCGATCCCAGGCGAACACTGAAGCTTTCTTT.

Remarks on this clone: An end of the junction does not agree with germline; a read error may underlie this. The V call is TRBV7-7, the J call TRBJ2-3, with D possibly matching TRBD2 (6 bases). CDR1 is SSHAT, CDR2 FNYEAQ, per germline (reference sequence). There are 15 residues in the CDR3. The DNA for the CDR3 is TGTGCTAGCAGCTTCAGGACTACAAGCACAGATACGCAGTATTTT. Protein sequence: CASSFRTTSTDTQYF.

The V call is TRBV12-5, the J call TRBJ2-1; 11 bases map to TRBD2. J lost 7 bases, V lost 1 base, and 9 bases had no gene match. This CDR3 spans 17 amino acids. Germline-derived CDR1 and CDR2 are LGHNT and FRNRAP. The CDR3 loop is CASGLAPLAGGRNEQFF. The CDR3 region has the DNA TGTGCTAGTGGTTTGGCCCCCTTAGCGGGGGGGAGAAATGAGCAGTTCTTC.

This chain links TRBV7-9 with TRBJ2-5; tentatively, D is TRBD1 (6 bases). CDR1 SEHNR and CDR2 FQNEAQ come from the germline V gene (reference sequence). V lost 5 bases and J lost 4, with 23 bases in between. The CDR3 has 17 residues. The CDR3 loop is CASSHTRGTGGPETQYF. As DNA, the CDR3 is TGTGCCAGCAGCCATACCAGGGGAACCGGAGGACCAGAGACCCAGTACTTC.

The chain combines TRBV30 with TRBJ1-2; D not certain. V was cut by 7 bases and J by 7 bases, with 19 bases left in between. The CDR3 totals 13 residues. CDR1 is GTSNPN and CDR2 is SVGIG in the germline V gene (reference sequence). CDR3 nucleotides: TGTGCCTCTCTCCGGATGGTCGGGAGTGGCTACACCTTC. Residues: CASLRMVGSGYTF. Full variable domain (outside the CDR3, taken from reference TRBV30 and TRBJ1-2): SQTIHQWPATLVQPVGSPLSLECTVEGTSNPNLYWYRQAAGRGLQLLFYSVGIGQISSEVPQNLSASRPQDRQFILSSKKLLLSDSGFYLCASLRMVGSGYTFGSGTRLTVV.

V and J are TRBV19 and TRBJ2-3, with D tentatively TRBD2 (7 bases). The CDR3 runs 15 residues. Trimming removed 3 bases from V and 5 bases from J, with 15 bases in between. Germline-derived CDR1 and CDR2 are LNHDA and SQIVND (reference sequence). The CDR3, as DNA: TGTGCCAGTAGTATGGGGGGGGCGCGGAGAGATACGCAGTATTTT. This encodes CASSMGGARRDTQYF.

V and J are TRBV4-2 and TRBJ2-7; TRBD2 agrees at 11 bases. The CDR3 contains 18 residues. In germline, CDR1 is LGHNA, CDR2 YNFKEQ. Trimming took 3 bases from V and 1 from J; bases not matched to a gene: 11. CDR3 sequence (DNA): TGTGCCAGCAGCCAGGGTCAGGCGCTAGCGGGGGGTTCCTACGAGCAGTACTTC. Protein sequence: CASSQGQALAGGSYEQYF.

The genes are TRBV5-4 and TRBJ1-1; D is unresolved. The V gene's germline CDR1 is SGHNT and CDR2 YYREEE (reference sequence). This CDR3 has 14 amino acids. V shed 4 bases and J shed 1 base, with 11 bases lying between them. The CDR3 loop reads CASSLGTRNTEAFF. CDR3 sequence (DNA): TGTGCCAGCAGCCTGGGTACTAGGAACACTGAAGCTTTCTTT.

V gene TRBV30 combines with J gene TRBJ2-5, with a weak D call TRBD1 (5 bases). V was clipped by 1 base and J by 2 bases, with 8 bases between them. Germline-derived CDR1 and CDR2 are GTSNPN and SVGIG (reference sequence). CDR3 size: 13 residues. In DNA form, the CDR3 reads TGTGCCTGGAGTGGAGACAGACAAGAGACCCAGTACTTC. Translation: CAWSGDRQETQYF.

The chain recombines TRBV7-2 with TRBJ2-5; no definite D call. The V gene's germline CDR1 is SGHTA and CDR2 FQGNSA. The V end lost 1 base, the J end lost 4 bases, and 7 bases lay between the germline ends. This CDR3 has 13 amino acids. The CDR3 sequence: CASSLVGRETQYF. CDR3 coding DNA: TGTGCCAGCAGCTTAGTGGGCCGAGAGACCCAGTACTTC.

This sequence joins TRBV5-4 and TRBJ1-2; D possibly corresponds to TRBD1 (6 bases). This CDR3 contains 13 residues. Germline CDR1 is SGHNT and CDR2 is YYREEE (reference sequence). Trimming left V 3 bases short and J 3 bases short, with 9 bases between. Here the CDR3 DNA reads TGTGCCAGCAGCTCCCAGGGGTACTATGGCTACACCTTC. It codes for CASSSQGYYGYTF.

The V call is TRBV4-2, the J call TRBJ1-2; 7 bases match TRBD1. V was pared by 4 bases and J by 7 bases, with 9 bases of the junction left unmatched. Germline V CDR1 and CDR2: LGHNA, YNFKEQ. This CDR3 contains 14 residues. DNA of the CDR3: TGTGCCAGCAGCCCCCCCGACAGGGTCAGTGGCTACACCTTC. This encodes CASSPPDRVSGYTF.

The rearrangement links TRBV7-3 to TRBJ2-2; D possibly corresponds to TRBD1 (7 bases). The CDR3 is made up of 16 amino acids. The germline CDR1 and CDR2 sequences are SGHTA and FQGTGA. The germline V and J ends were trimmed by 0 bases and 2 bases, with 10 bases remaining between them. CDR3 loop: CASSLTRGANTGELFF. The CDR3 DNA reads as TGTGCCAGCAGCTTAACCAGGGGGGCAAACACCGGGGAGCTGTTTTTT.

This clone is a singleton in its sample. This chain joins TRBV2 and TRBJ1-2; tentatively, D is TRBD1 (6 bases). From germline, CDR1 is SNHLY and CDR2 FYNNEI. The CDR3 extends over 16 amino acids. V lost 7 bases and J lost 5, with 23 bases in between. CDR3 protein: CASKVGRGDPFYGYTF. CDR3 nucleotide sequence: TGTGCCAGCAAGGTGGGCAGGGGCGACCCATTTTATGGCTACACCTTC.

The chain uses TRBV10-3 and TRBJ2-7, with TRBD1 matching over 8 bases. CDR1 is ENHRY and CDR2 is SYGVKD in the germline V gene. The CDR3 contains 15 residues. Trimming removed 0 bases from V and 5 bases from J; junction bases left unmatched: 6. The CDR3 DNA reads TGTGCCATCAGTGAGTCGAGACAGGGGCGGAACGAGCAGTACTTC. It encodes CAISESRQGRNEQYF.

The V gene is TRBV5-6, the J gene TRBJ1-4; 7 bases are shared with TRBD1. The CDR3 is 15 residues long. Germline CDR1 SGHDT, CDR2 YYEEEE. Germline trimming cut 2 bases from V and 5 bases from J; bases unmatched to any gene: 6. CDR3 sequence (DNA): TGTGCCAGCAGCTTACCAGGGGGACGGAATGAAAAACTGTTTTTT. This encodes CASSLPGGRNEKLFF.

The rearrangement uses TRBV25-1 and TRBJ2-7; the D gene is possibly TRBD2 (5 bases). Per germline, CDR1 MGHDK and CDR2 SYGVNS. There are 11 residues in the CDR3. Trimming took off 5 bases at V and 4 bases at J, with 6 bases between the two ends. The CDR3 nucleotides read TGTGCCAGCAGTCGGACTTACGAGCAGTACTTC. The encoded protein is CASSRTYEQYF.